The following is a T cell receptor beta chain sequence with its context. Its target antigen remains unknown. No much larger clone exists at a distance of one base, and base qualities are not known. TCRbeta CDR3 regions were amplified from genomic DNA by means of the immunoSEQ Assay, a bias-controlled multiplex PCR. Per the source publication's procedure: The number of nucleated cells in each sample was estimated by amplification of reference gene primers within the assay. To quantify the absolute abundance of each unique TCRbeta CDR3 rearrangement, sequence reads were collapsed and filtered. For each sample, productive Simpson clonality was calculated as the square root of Simpson's diversity index over productive rearrangements. The source is immuneACCESS, and TCRdb retained only in-frame sequences with V and J called. Part of the clones is not carried over; for the studies checked, unresolved V genes explain less than half of this, and the remainder is unexplained. V, J and clone size reflect that table, while D and trimming were determined from the DNA. The sample yields roughly 200,000 clones; 90% were counted once. 1.2% of the sample lies in the top ten.

There are 16 amino acids in the CDR3, from cysteine to phenylalanine inclusive. The retained sequence is limited to the CDR3, 48 bases, with the frame set at the first base. CDR1 and CDR2 were assigned from the germline V gene (reference sequence) as GTSNPN and SVGIG. Between the V and J ends, shortened by 3 bases and 0 bases respectively, the junction contains 12 bases. This entry is derived from a study of blood T cell repertoires in COVID-19 (dated by TCRdb to 2018 to 2021). Regarding the complete study: Collaborator samples came from the United States, Italy and Spain and covered acute and convalescent phases of COVID-19. Deeply sampled blood TCRbeta repertoires from subjects exposed to, actively infected with, or recovered from COVID-19 were included in the dataset. The material from the prospective study consisted of cDNA or gDNA derived from T cells, B-cell-depleted T cells, or PBMCs. Where HLA class I and class II types were available, the types were taken from metadata supplied by the sample provider, not from assay-based typing. Sample metadata almost always included a de-identified subject ID, COVID-19 status, age in years and sex. The samples were drawn from the first 160 participants of the ongoing ImmuneRACE study and from 950 to 1,500 subjects provided by 6 global collaborators. The repertoires were made available in a free public database intended to serve as a resource for research on the immune response to SARS-CoV-2. The investigation overall reported the following: The amount of clinical and demographic metadata varied by source and participant and was provided uncurated.

In the prospective study, participants were about 18 to 95 years old, resided in about 25 geographic areas of the United States, and were enrolled through a virtual design. Cohort assignment in the prospective study relied on participant-reported clinical history from a screening survey and a study questionnaire. Recovered participants in ImmuneRACE Cohort 3 were defined as having two consecutive negative NP/OP PCR tests, clearance from a healthcare professional, or resolution of symptoms. Each participant in the prospective study had whole blood, serum and a nasopharyngeal or oropharyngeal swab collected by mobile phlebotomists. Over a roughly two-month period, participants in the prospective study had the option of providing additional blood draws and questionnaires. Before DNA extraction, blood samples from the prospective study were shipped at room temperature or frozen.

This TCR was sampled from a man younger than 45 who had recovered from COVID-19. Sequenced: PBMCs or T cells enriched from blood (not recorded which). The V and J genes are TRBV30 and TRBJ1-6, with TRBD1 as a weak D call on 5 bases. The DNA reads as follows: TGTGCCTGGAGGTTGGAGGGGAGCTCCTATAATTCACCCCTCCACTTT. Translated, this gives CAWRLEGSSYNSPLHF.